The clone carrying this TCR beta chain was picked up a small number of times. Antigen unknown. Trimming left V 4 bases short and J 3 bases short, with 3 bases between. This CDR3 contains 11 residues. Germline CDR1 SGHVS, CDR2 FQNEAQ. The entry originates in a study of vaccination and CD4 T cells after COVID-19. The Oncomine TCR Beta short-read assay was applied to DNA of cultured CD4+ T cells. Each CDR3 protein is one row after TCRdb ran MiXCR on the PCR reads. The sample carries about 12,000 distinct CDR3 sequences, about 61% recorded once. Study results and caveats: Convalescent patients saw a median 86.3% of their reactive clones show up only after vaccination. Reactive clonotype counts went from median approximately 21 after infection to roughly 40 after vaccination, nonsignificantly.

Treatment reported: approximately 11-day PBMC culture with coronavirus spike peptide pools or control peptides (ViraFEST assay). Every well contained approximately 2.1 million PBMCs, which were grown with 9.5 to 10 IU/ml IL-2 and roughly 9.1 ug/ml peptide pools. This TCR was sampled from a human donor who had recovered from COVID-19. Sequencing was done on a sample of CD4+ T cells from blood, cultured in vitro. V and J are TRBV7-8 and TRBJ1-1; D not resolved. The CDR3 DNA sequence: TGTGCCAGCAGCTCCTACACTGAAGCTTTCTTT. It yields the protein CASSSYTEAFF.